One sample yielded the 15 T cell receptor beta chains listed below, sequenced in a study of T cells in Graves' hyperthyroidism and ophthalmopathy. Researchers took RNA transcripts and amplified the TCR beta CDR3 regions from them. With the HTBI primer set, the TCR CDR3 went through a first round of RT-PCR. TCRdb ran MiXCR on the multiplex PCR reads and lists one entry per CDR3 protein. The sample holds 300,000 to 450,000 distinct CDR3 sequences, roughly 13% seen once. Sequencing was performed on blood. Receptors were obtained from a man aged 30-40 years with Graves' hyperthyroidism that later progressed to Graves' ophthalmopathy.

This clonotype showed up many times. The chain has TRBV12-3 or TRBV12-4 and TRBJ2-7; D not resolved. There are 15 residues in the CDR3. V was shortened by 3 bases and J by 4 bases, with 16 bases between the two germline ends. The CDR3 nucleotides read TGTGCCAGCAGTTTTAAAAGAGTAAGGCCATACGAGCAGTACTTC. Its translation: CASSFKRVRPYEQYF.

To note about this clonotype: A much larger clone differs from this one at a single base, so this may be a read error. Given the absence of the conserved phenylalanine or tryptophan at the CDR3 end, a read error is likely. This chain links TRBV5-1 with TRBJ2-7, with D tentatively TRBD1 (6 bases). Germline loops: CDR1 SGHRS, CDR2 YFSETQ. CDR3 length: 13 residues. DNA for the CDR3: TGCGCGGAAGGTCGGGACAAGGCCTACGAGCAGTACCTC. This codes for CAEGRDKAYEQYL.

This rearrangement joins TRBV6-1 to TRBJ1-5, with TRBD1 as a possible D gene (6 bases). CDR3 length: 17 residues. The V end lost 7 bases, the J end lost 0 bases, and 19 bases lay between the germline ends. Germline V CDR1 and CDR2: MNHNS, SASEGT. CDR3 nucleotide sequence: TGTGCCAGCACAAAACATGGGACACTTATTAGCAATCAGCCCCAGCATTTT. Protein product: CASTKHGTLISNQPQHF.

The table lists this clonotype with a few counts. V is TRBV5-1 and J is TRBJ1-6; 9 nucleotides agree with TRBD1. The germline gives CDR1 SGHRS, CDR2 YFSETQ. The CDR3 contains 17 residues. J gave up 5 bases and V 0 bases, and 6 bases lay outside the gene matches. The CDR3 DNA reads TGCGCCAGCAGCTTGGAGGACAGGGGTCGCAATAATTCACCCCTCCACTTT. Encoded protein: CASSLEDRGRNNSPLHF.

The rearrangement joins TRBV19 to TRBJ1-3; no definite D call. Per germline, CDR1 LNHDA and CDR2 SQIVND (reference sequence). CDR3 length: 14 amino acids. V was cut by 3 bases and J by 2 bases, with 8 bases left in between. The CDR3 is CASSIVEAGNTIYF. CDR3 nucleotide sequence: TGTGCCAGTAGTATCGTCGAAGCTGGAAACACCATATATTTT. Based on the CDR3 plus reference TRBV19 and TRBJ1-3, the full variable domain is DGGITQSPKYLFRKEGQNVTLSCEQNLNHDAMYWYRQDPGQGLRLIYYSQIVNDFQKGDIAEGYSVSREKKESFPLTVTSAQKNPTAFYLCASSIVEAGNTIYFGEGSWLTVV.

This clonotype turned up a few times. The chain joins TRBV5-1 to TRBJ1-1; no reliable D call. CDR1 is SGHRS, CDR2 YFSETQ, per germline. Trimming left V 2 bases short and J 0 bases short, with 11 bases between. This CDR3 has 15 residues. The CDR3 region is CASSLDNLLNTEAFF. CDR3 sequence (DNA): TGCGCCAGCAGCTTAGACAACCTTTTGAACACTGAAGCTTTCTTT.

There are many counts of this clonotype. V usage is TRBV30 and J usage is TRBJ1-5, with D uncertain. The V end lost 4 bases, the J end lost 4 bases, and 14 bases lay between the germline ends. Germline V gene lookup returns CDR1 GTSNPN and CDR2 SVGIG (reference sequence). The CDR3 totals 14 residues. CDR3 bases: TGTGCCTGGAACAAGGGAAGGTCGAATCAGCCCCAGCATTTT. Encoded protein: CAWNKGRSNQPQHF.

This clonotype was observed at least ten times. The chain recombines TRBV7-2 with TRBJ1-2; no definite D call. Germline CDR1 SGHTA, CDR2 FQGNSA. The CDR3 is 13 amino acids. V gave up 0 bases and J gave up 7 bases, with 9 bases separating them. The CDR3 nucleotides read TGTGCCAGCAGCTTAGCCCTAGGCTCTGGCTACACCTTC. Translation gives CASSLALGSGYTF.

This clonotype was detected only once. This chain connects TRBV5-1 to TRBJ1-4, with a possible D match to TRBD1 (5 bases). Germline V gives CDR1 SGHRS, CDR2 YFSETQ. There are 15 residues in the CDR3. V gave up 3 bases and J gave up 6 bases, with 15 bases separating them. The CDR3 here is CASSSPGGVDEKLFF. In DNA, the CDR3 is TGCGCCAGCAGCTCCCCCGGGGGGGTTGATGAAAAACTGTTTTTT.

This clonotype was recorded many times. The chain joins TRBV28 to TRBJ2-2; D possibly corresponds to TRBD2 (5 bases). Germline V gene data show CDR1 as MDHEN and CDR2 as SYDVKM. V lost 5 bases to trimming and J lost 1 base, with 11 bases between them. This CDR3 contains 15 residues. CDR3 region: CASSPIRGNTGELFF. CDR3 DNA sequence: TGTGCCAGCAGTCCAATACGGGGGAACACCGGGGAGCTGTTTTTT. The whole variable domain, filled in from reference TRBV28 and TRBJ2-2, reads DVKVTQSSRYLVKRTGEKVFLECVQDMDHENMFWYRQDPGLGLRLIYFSYDVKMKEKGDIPEGYSVSREKKERFSLILESASTNQTSMYLCASSPIRGNTGELFFGEGSRLTVL.

This chain uses TRBV7-9 with TRBJ2-5, with a possible D match to TRBD1 (6 bases). Germline loops: CDR1 SEHNR, CDR2 FQNEAQ (reference sequence). The CDR3 extends over 14 amino acids. The V end lost 4 bases, the J end lost 4 bases, and 13 bases lay between the germline ends. CDR3 in amino acids: CASSSGVGSETQYF. The CDR3 nucleotides read TGTGCCAGCAGCTCAGGGGTAGGGTCAGAGACCCAGTACTTC.

This clonotype was detected ten times or more. The chain couples TRBV19 to TRBJ1-1; 7 bases align to TRBD1. After removal of 10 bases from V and 1 base from J, the junction contained 6 bases not matched to a gene. There are 13 residues in the CDR3. Per the germline V gene, CDR1 is LNHDA and CDR2 is SQIVND (reference sequence). The CDR3 DNA sequence: TGTGCCAACCCCGGGACAGAGAACACTGAAGCTTTCTTT. This gives the protein CANPGTENTEAFF. Supplemented by reference TRBV19 and TRBJ1-1, the full variable domain reads DGGITQSPKYLFRKEGQNVTLSCEQNLNHDAMYWYRQDPGQGLRLIYYSQIVNDFQKGDIAEGYSVSREKKESFPLTVTSAQKNPTAFYLCANPGTENTEAFFGQGTRLTVV.

About this clonotype itself: A single base separates this from a much larger clone, so it may be a read error. The chain is built from TRBV24-1 and TRBJ1-1; D perhaps matches TRBD1 (5 bases). CDR1 and CDR2 (germline): KGHDR, SFDVKD. The CDR3 length is 12 residues. V was trimmed by 9 bases and J by 3 bases, leaving 10 bases between them. The DNA for the CDR3 is TGTGCCACCCGGGGGGGGTACACTGAAGCTTTCTTT. As protein: CATRGGYTEAFF.

Notes on this clonotype: This may come from a read error, since a much larger clone is one base off. The chain has TRBV12-3 or TRBV12-4 and TRBJ2-1, with 7 bases fitting TRBD2. CDR3 length equals 15 residues. The CDR3 DNA reads TGTGCCAGCAGTTTAGTGGGGGGGGGATACAATGAGCAGCTCTTC. Its protein product is CASSLVGGGYNEQLF.

This clonotype was counted ten times or more. The chain carries TRBV14 and TRBJ1-2, with D uncertain. The V end lost 4 bases, the J end lost 0 bases, and 12 bases lay between the germline ends. Germline loops: CDR1 SGHDN, CDR2 FVKESK. The length of the CDR3 is 15 residues. The CDR3 DNA is TGTGCCAGCAGCCCCCCCGGTACCGCTAACTATGGCTACACCTTC. As protein: CASSPPGTANYGYTF. The entire variable domain, with the rest obtained from reference TRBV14 and TRBJ1-2, is as follows: EAGVTQFPSHSVIEKGQTVTLRCDPISGHDNLYWYRRVMGKEIKFLLHFVKESKQDESGMPNNRFLAERTGGTYSTLKVQPAELEDSGVYFCASSPPGTANYGYTFGSGTRLTVV.